This TCR beta chain was sequenced for a study of blood T cells in healthy people across ages. Notes on the study in general: PBMC samples, being unsorted, prevented any conclusive comparison of naive and antigen-experienced cells.

Alongside a J-beta primer mix, a sample-barcoded 5' primer served in a second PCR lasting about 7 to 11 cycles. Paired-end reads containing CDR3 totaled no fewer than 2.5 million for each sample. Via MiXCR, TCRdb re-called the 5' RACE reads, giving one row per CDR3 protein. This table has 1 million or so distinct CDR3 sequences, almost 25% appearing once. On this clonotype itself: Its antigen is not known.

These data also formed part of another study, on T cells of mothers and their children.

Sequenced input: blood. The clonotype comes from a girl aged 2 to 9 in good health.

CDR3: CATSNEGTAYEQYF. The CDR3 DNA reads as TGTGCCACCAGCAACGAGGGGACTGCCTACGAGCAGTACTTC. The chain joins TRBV15 to TRBJ2-1; possible D gene TRBD2, 6 bases. The J call is doubtful: the DNA matches TRBJ2-7 better. CDR1 and CDR2 from the germline V gene are LNHNV and YYDKDF (reference sequence). The CDR3 runs 14 residues.